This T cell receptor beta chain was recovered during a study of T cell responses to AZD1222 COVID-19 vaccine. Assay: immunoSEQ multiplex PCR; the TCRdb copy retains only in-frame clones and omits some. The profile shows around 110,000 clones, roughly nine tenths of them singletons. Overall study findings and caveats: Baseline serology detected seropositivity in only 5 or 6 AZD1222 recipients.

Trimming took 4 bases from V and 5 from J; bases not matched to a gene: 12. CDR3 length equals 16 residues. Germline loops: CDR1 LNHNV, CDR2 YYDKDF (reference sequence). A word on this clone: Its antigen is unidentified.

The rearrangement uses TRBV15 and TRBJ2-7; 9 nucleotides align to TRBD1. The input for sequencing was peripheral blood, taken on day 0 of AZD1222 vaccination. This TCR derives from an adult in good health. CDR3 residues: CATSTTSGTGINEQYF. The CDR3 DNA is TGTGCCACCAGCACCACCAGCGGGACAGGGATTAACGAGCAGTACTTC.